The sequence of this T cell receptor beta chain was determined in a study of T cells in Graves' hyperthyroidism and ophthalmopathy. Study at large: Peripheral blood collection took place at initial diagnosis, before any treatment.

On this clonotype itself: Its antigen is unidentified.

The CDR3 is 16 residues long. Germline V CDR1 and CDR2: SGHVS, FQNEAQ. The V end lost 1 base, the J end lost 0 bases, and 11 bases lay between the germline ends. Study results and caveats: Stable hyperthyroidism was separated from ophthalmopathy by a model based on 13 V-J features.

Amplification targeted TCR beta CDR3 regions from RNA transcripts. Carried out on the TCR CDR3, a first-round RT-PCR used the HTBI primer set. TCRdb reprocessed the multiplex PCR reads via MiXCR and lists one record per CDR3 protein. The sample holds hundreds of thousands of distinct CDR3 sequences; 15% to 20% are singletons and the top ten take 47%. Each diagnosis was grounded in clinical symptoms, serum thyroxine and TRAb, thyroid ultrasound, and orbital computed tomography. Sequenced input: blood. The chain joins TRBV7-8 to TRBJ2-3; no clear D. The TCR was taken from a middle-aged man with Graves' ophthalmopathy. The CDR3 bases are TGTGCCAGCAGCTTAGTAGTGGTGGGTAGCACAGATACGCAGTATTTT. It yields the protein CASSLVVVGSTDTQYF.